Each of the 25 T cell receptor beta chains below was sequenced from the same sample in a study of T-cell memory formation after mild COVID-19. TCRdb reprocessed the 5' RACE reads via MiXCR and lists one record per CDR3 protein. The table records roughly 580,000 distinct CDR3 sequences, 15% to 20% of them present only once. Sequencing was performed on PBMCs or a T cell subset sorted from them (not recorded which). These receptor sequences come from an adult woman who had mild COVID-19 (a few samples of this study predate the infection). Cell type and time point are not known.

This chain connects TRBV5-1 to TRBJ2-3; D possibly corresponds to TRBD2 (6 bases). Germline CDR1 is SGHRS and CDR2 is YFSETQ. The CDR3 contains 15 residues. V lost 4 bases and J 4 bases, leaving 16 bases between the germline ends. Here the CDR3 DNA reads TGCGCCAGCAGCGCCGGGAGCCTAGGGCCAGATACGCAGTATTTT. Encoded protein: CASSAGSLGPDTQYF.

This clonotype has more than one count but fewer than ten. The chain employs TRBV18 and TRBJ2-7; no clear D gene. Germline assignment: CDR1 KGHSH and CDR2 LQKENI. The CDR3 extends over 13 amino acids. With 0 bases removed from V and 3 bases from J, the gap between germline ends came to 6 bases. As DNA, the CDR3 is TGTGCCAGCTCACCACCAGACCGCTACGAGCAGTACTTC. This encodes CASSPPDRYEQYF.

This clonotype was counted at least ten times. The chain uses TRBV24-1 and TRBJ2-1; 9 bases line up with TRBD2. The CDR3 is 16 residues long. Trimming at V came to 1 base and at J to 2 bases, leaving 2 bases not matched to a gene. Per the germline V gene, CDR1 is KGHDR and CDR2 is SFDVKD. The CDR3 DNA is TGTGCCACCAGTGATTTAGCGGGGGGAACCTACAATGAGCAGTTCTTC. Translation: CATSDLAGGTYNEQFF.

This clonotype was detected ten times or more. The chain joins TRBV15 to TRBJ1-6; D gene uncertain. CDR3 size: 13 residues. V shed 4 bases and J shed 6 bases, with 7 bases lying between them. CDR1 LNHNV and CDR2 YYDKDF come from the germline V gene (reference sequence). CDR3 DNA sequence: TGTGCCACCAGCAACGGCCTTAATTCACCCCTCCACTTT. Translation: CATSNGLNSPLHF.

The chain combines TRBV25-1 with TRBJ2-1; 7 bases map to TRBD2. Trimming at V came to 4 bases and at J to 4 bases, leaving 10 bases not matched to a gene. Germline values: CDR1 MGHDK, CDR2 SYGVNS. This CDR3 has 16 amino acids. The CDR3 protein is CASSAPLAEGYNEQFF. The CDR3 nucleotides are TGTGCCAGCAGTGCCCCCCTAGCGGAGGGGTACAATGAGCAGTTCTTC.

The V gene is TRBV6-4, the J gene TRBJ2-1; TRBD2 agrees at 10 bases. The CDR3 runs 15 residues. Trimming at V came to 2 bases and at J to 6 bases, leaving 4 bases not matched to a gene. CDR1 and CDR2 from the germline V gene are MRHNA and SNTAGT. The CDR3 protein is CASSDEGLAANEQFF. The CDR3 DNA follows: TGTGCCAGCAGTGACGAAGGACTAGCGGCCAATGAGCAGTTCTTC.

Many counts were recorded for this clonotype. The V gene is TRBV3-1, the J gene TRBJ2-5, with no clear D. This CDR3 is built from 12 residues. Per germline, CDR1 LGHDT and CDR2 YNNKEL (reference sequence). Between the trimmed V and J ends, which lost 4 bases and 5 bases, there was a span of 8 bases. CDR3: CASSLRPETQYF. The CDR3 nucleotides are TGTGCCAGCAGCCTCCGACCGGAGACCCAGTACTTC.

The genes are TRBV14 and TRBJ2-1, with TRBD1 matching 12 bases. Germline V gives CDR1 SGHDN, CDR2 FVKESK. This CDR3 contains 18 residues. Germline trimming cut 3 bases from V and 8 bases from J; bases unmatched to any gene: 14. CDR3 in DNA: TGTGCCAGCAGCCACCTACTACCGGGACAGGGGGCTGGCTATGAGCAGTTCTTC. Its translation is CASSHLLPGQGAGYEQFF.

In this sample, this clonotype turned up a few times. This chain connects TRBV11-2 to TRBJ2-5; 8 nucleotides match TRBD2. The CDR3 length is 16 residues. After removal of 3 bases from V and 4 bases from J, the junction contained 10 bases not matched to a gene. Germline V CDR1 and CDR2: SGHAT, FQNNGV. CDR3 amino acids: CASSFPSGSLRETQYF. The CDR3 DNA sequence: TGTGCCAGCAGCTTTCCCAGCGGGAGCTTACGAGAGACCCAGTACTTC.

The CDR3 sequence: CASSERTSGSHYEQYF. The CDR3 nucleotides read TGTGCCAGCAGTGAACGGACTAGCGGGAGTCACTACGAGCAGTACTTC. The rearrangement uses TRBV2 and TRBJ2-7; 13 positions match TRBD2. V trimming: 2 bases; J trimming: 3 bases; junction bases outside the gene matches: 4. Germline-derived CDR1 and CDR2 are SNHLY and FYNNEI. The CDR3 is 16 residues long.

This clonotype was seen more than once but under ten times. The chain joins TRBV12-3 or TRBV12-4 to TRBJ1-2, with D hard to call. Trimming removed 3 bases at V and 8 bases at J, with 10 bases between. This CDR3 contains 12 residues. CDR3 in amino acids: CASSFRQTGYTF. The CDR3 DNA is TGTGCCAGCAGTTTTCGGCAGACGGGCTACACCTTC.

This clonotype was counted a few times. CDR3: CATSDLSGQGFHEQFF. The DNA of the CDR3 is TGTGCCACCAGTGATTTGTCGGGACAGGGGTTCCATGAGCAGTTCTTC. The chain has TRBV24-1 and TRBJ2-1, with 10 nucleotides matching TRBD1. CDR1 and CDR2 (germline): KGHDR, SFDVKD. The CDR3 is 16 residues long. The V gene end was trimmed by 0 bases and the J gene end by 8 bases; junction bases not matched to a gene: 6.

The gene calls are TRBV12-3 or TRBV12-4 and TRBJ2-7, with D perhaps matching TRBD1 (5 bases). Trimming pared 4 bases from V and 6 bases from J, leaving 13 bases between. This CDR3 has 13 residues. For the CDR3, the DNA is TGTGCCAGCAGTTACCAGGGTTTCCGCGAGCAGTACTTC. Translation gives CASSYQGFREQYF.

The chain joins TRBV12-5 to TRBJ1-6; 7 bases are a match to TRBD1. The junction had 5 bases not matched to a gene; V was cut back by 2 bases and J by 10 bases. Germline V gives CDR1 LGHNT, CDR2 FRNRAP. The CDR3 consists of 14 residues. CDR3 residues: CASGLQGVGSPLHF. As DNA, the CDR3 is TGTGCTAGTGGTTTGCAGGGGGTAGGATCACCCCTCCACTTT.

The V gene is TRBV4-1, the J gene TRBJ2-7; 8 bases agree with TRBD1. With V trimmed by 4 bases and J by 3 bases, 8 bases remained unmatched. Germline CDR1 reads MGHRA; CDR2 reads YSYEKL. The CDR3 has 15 amino acids. The CDR3 protein is CASSPGQGSGYEQYF. For the CDR3, the DNA is TGCGCCAGCAGCCCAGGACAGGGTTCGGGCTACGAGCAGTACTTC.

The CDR3, as DNA: TGCAGTGCTAGAGCTCGGACAGGGGAAAACATTCAGTACTTC. This gives the protein CSARARTGENIQYF. This chain uses TRBV20-1 with TRBJ2-4, with 9 bases identical to TRBD1. V dropped 1 base and J dropped 5; count of bases not matched to a gene: 3. The CDR3 is 14 residues long. Germline lookup yields CDR1 DFQATT and CDR2 SNEGSKA (reference sequence).

The chain couples TRBV29-1 to TRBJ2-5, with D unresolved. Germline V CDR1 and CDR2: SQVTM, ANQGSEA. This CDR3 has 11 amino acids. Here the CDR3 reads CSSRQQETQYF. CDR3 bases: TGCAGTAGCCGGCAGCAAGAGACCCAGTACTTC.

With respect to this clonotype: A junction end diverges from the germline sequence, so it may reflect a read error. This chain uses TRBV6-5 with TRBJ1-1, with 9 bases that match TRBD1. Per germline, CDR1 MNHEY and CDR2 SVGAGI. There are 13 residues in the CDR3. The CDR3 reads CASSPPVGTGRSF. In DNA form, the CDR3 reads TGTGCCAGCAGTCCCCCCGTAGGGACAGGGCGTTCTTTT.

This clonotype was picked up a small number of times. The rearrangement joins TRBV7-9 to TRBJ2-1; perhaps TRBD1 as D (5 bases). The CDR3 length is 16 residues. Germline loops: CDR1 SEHNR, CDR2 FQNEAQ (reference sequence). V was pared by 7 bases and J by 2 bases, with 18 bases between. CDR3 region: CASTQGARGPYNEQFF. CDR3 coding DNA: TGTGCCAGCACCCAAGGAGCAAGGGGCCCCTACAATGAGCAGTTCTTC.

This chain links TRBV9 with TRBJ2-7, with D possibly TRBD2 on 5 matching bases. The CDR3 is 15 residues long. Between the trimmed V and J ends, which lost 0 bases and 0 bases, there was a span of 10 bases. CDR1 SGDLS and CDR2 YYNGEE come from the germline V gene. In DNA form, the CDR3 reads TGTGCCAGCAGCGTAGGTAGCGCTAACTCCTACGAGCAGTACTTC. Translation gives CASSVGSANSYEQYF.

Only one count was recorded for this clonotype. This chain joins TRBV7-9 and TRBJ2-7; 7 bases map to TRBD2. This CDR3 comprises 14 residues. Per the germline V gene, CDR1 is SEHNR and CDR2 is FQNEAQ (reference sequence). V was clipped by 2 bases and J by 5 bases; unmatched bases: 6. CDR3 protein: CASSLSGNPHEQYF. The CDR3 DNA reads as TGTGCCAGCAGCTTAAGCGGGAATCCCCACGAGCAGTACTTC.

This sequence joins TRBV5-4 and TRBJ2-5; D gene unclear. This CDR3 contains 15 residues. With 1 base removed from V and 2 bases from J, the gap between germline ends came to 12 bases. CDR1 SGHNT and CDR2 YYREEE come from the germline V gene (reference sequence). CDR3 in DNA: TGTGCCAGCAGCTTGAGTACAGACGATCAAGAGACCCAGTACTTC. Amino acids: CASSLSTDDQETQYF.

This clonotype has just a few counts. The chain couples TRBV9 to TRBJ2-7, with D unclear. This CDR3 is built from 15 residues. Trimming shortened V by 0 bases and J by 2 bases, and 12 bases separated the two germline ends. Germline CDR1 SGDLS, CDR2 YYNGEE. CDR3 in DNA: TGTGCCAGCAGCGTAGCTGGCGCCACAACCTACGAGCAGTACTTC. Translated, it gives CASSVAGATTYEQYF. The full variable domain, completed using reference TRBV9 and TRBJ2-7, is DSGVTQTPKHLITATGQRVTLRCSPRSGDLSVYWYQQSLDQGLQFLIQYYNGEERAKGNILERFSAQQFPDLHSELNLSSLELGDSALYFCASSVAGATTYEQYFGPGTRLTVT.

The chain joins TRBV20-1 to TRBJ2-3; D unclear. The CDR3 covers 12 residues. V was trimmed by 6 bases and J by 6 bases, leaving 13 bases between them. Germline CDR1 and CDR2: DFQATT and SNEGSKA (reference sequence). The CDR3 nucleotides are TGCAGTGCCGTGTCACGACGGGATACGCAGTATTTT. As protein: CSAVSRRDTQYF.

This sequence joins TRBV7-9 and TRBJ2-7, with 8 nucleotides matching TRBD2. Trimming removed 6 bases from V and 0 bases from J; junction bases left unmatched: 4. The CDR3 loop spans 14 amino acids. The germline CDR1 and CDR2 sequences are SEHNR and FQNEAQ (reference sequence). CDR3 amino acids: CASRGAGASYEQYF. As DNA, the CDR3 is TGTGCCAGCAGGGGAGCGGGGGCCTCCTACGAGCAGTACTTC.